The rows below give T cell receptor beta chains drawn from one sample of a study of siplizumab effects on memory and regulatory T cells. Some clones are missing from TCRdb's copy, which holds only in-frame ones; the method was immunoSEQ multiplex PCR. This table has just over 50,000 clones, 95% to 97% appearing once. The sequencing sample was made of naive CD4+ T cells sorted from blood. These receptors originate from a human donor in good health. CDR3s include the opening cysteine and the closing phenylalanine or tryptophan. The D gene is left open where the match is weak. Clone size is given for some rows only: seen once, a few or many times, or a class if the clone is expanded.

cdr3_aa cdr3_nt j_call d_call v_call clone_size
CASSETGGDQPQHF TGTGCCAGCAGTGAGACAGGAGGGGATCAGCCCCAGCATTTT TRBJ1-5 NA TRBV6-1 once
CASSSSYEQYF TGTGCCAGCAGCTCTTCCTACGAGCAGTACTTC TRBJ2-7 NA TRBV5-4 NA
CASSYLVNTEAFF TGTGCCAGCAGTTACTTGGTGAACACTGAAGCTTTCTTT TRBJ1-1 NA TRBV6-6 NA
CAWSLLSEAFF TGTGCCTGGAGCCTCCTCTCTGAAGCTTTCTTT TRBJ1-1 NA TRBV30 NA
CASKSRDTDTQYF TGTGCCAGTAAATCTCGGGACACAGATACGCAGTATTTT TRBJ2-3 NA TRBV19 NA
CAWSVGYEQYF TGTGCCTGGAGTGTAGGATACGAGCAGTACTTC TRBJ2-7 NA TRBV30 once
CASSPGQGPRGGGYTF TGTGCCAGCAGCCCGGGACAGGGGCCCCGCGGTGGGGGCTACACCTTC TRBJ1-2 TRBD1 TRBV6-4 NA
CASIIVGGGYTEAFF TGTGCCAGCATCATCGTAGGAGGGGGGTACACTGAAGCTTTCTTT TRBJ1-1 NA TRBV28 NA
CASSAAGTSGFLNEQFF TGTGCCAGCAGCGCCGCCGGGACTAGCGGGTTTTTGAATGAGCAGTTCTTC TRBJ2-1 TRBD2 TRBV9 NA
CASSATGRNYEQYF TGCGCCAGCAGCGCGACAGGTAGAAATTACGAGCAGTACTTC TRBJ2-7 NA TRBV5-1 NA
CASSQSLGRSYGYTF TGTGCCAGCAGCCAATCCCTGGGCAGGAGCTATGGCTACACCTTC TRBJ1-2 NA TRBV14 once
CASSQIAGGTDTQYF TGTGCCAGCAGCCAAATAGCGGGAGGGACAGATACGCAGTATTTT TRBJ2-3 TRBD2 TRBV4-2 NA
CASSLDGGSGRTGELFF TGTGCCAGCAGCTTGGACGGCGGGTCCGGACGGACCGGGGAGCTGTTTTTT TRBJ2-2 NA TRBV5-4 NA
CASSPSETGGNEKLFF TGCGCCAGCAGCCCTTCGGAAACAGGAGGAAATGAAAAACTGTTTTTT TRBJ1-4 NA TRBV5-1 NA
CASSEGTGRAQPQHF TGTGCCAGCAGTGAAGGGACAGGGAGGGCTCAGCCCCAGCATTTT TRBJ1-5 TRBD1 TRBV2 once
CASSSQGVGGEKLFF TGTGCCAGCAGCTCCCAAGGGGTGGGAGGTGAAAAACTGTTTTTT TRBJ1-4 NA TRBV11-3 NA
CASSTHGARTEAFF TGTGCCAGCAGTACCCACGGGGCAAGAACTGAAGCTTTCTTT TRBJ1-1 NA TRBV2 NA
CASSLGGQSNTEAFF TGTGCCAGCAGCTTAGGGGGACAGTCGAACACTGAAGCTTTCTTT TRBJ1-1 TRBD1 TRBV7-8 NA
CASSLAMRVEKLFF TGTGCCAGCAGCTTAGCGATGAGGGTTGAAAAACTGTTTTTT TRBJ1-4 NA TRBV7-2 NA
CASSSGLAGVINEQFF TGTGCCAGCAGCTCGGGACTAGCGGGAGTGATCAATGAGCAGTTCTTC TRBJ2-1 TRBD2 TRBV7-9 NA
CSAAPIAEGTDTQYF TGCAGCGCAGCACCGATAGCGGAGGGCACAGATACGCAGTATTTT TRBJ2-3 NA TRBV29-1 once
CASSQARFNEKLFF TGTGCCAGCAGCCAAGCCAGGTTTAATGAAAAACTGTTTTTT TRBJ1-4 NA TRBV14 NA
CASSSQREGGELFF TGTGCCAGTAGTAGCCAGCGGGAGGGCGGGGAGCTGTTTTTT TRBJ2-2 TRBD2 TRBV19 NA
CASSLMGKYEQYF TGTGCCAGCAGCTTGATGGGAAAATACGAGCAGTACTTC TRBJ2-7 NA TRBV5-4 NA
CASSLTQGPNEKLFF TGTGCCAGCAGCTTGACACAGGGCCCTAATGAAAAACTGTTTTTT TRBJ1-4 NA TRBV5-4 NA
CASSPFEGTVQYF TGTGCCAGCAGTCCATTTGAGGGGACGGTGCAGTACTTC TRBJ2-7 NA TRBV6-1 NA
CASSVTGGREQYF TGTGCCAGCAGTGTGACAGGGGGCAGGGAGCAGTACTTC TRBJ2-7 TRBD1 TRBV6-1 NA
CASSTPGTEKNIQYF TGTGCCAGCAGTACCCCCGGGACAGAGAAAAACATTCAGTACTTC TRBJ2-4 TRBD1 TRBV28 NA
CASSLLAGPGAETQYF TGCGCCAGCAGCTTACTAGCGGGCCCGGGCGCGGAGACCCAGTACTTC TRBJ2-5 TRBD2 TRBV5-1 NA
CASSATGGVVNTEAFF TGTGCCAGCAGCGCTACAGGGGGCGTCGTGAACACTGAAGCTTTCTTT TRBJ1-1 TRBD1 TRBV11-3 NA
CASSDLGPLGETQYF TGTGCCAGCAGTGATTTAGGGCCTTTAGGAGAGACCCAGTACTTC TRBJ2-5 NA TRBV6-1 NA
CASEPGQGDNEQFF TGTGCCAGTGAACCGGGACAAGGGGACAATGAGCAGTTCTTC TRBJ2-1 NA TRBV19 NA
CASSVAPGDTGELFF TGTGCCAGCAGCGTAGCCCCGGGGGACACCGGGGAGCTGTTTTTT TRBJ2-2 NA TRBV9 NA
CASSLVFSTDGYTF TGTGCCAGCAGCTTAGTTTTTTCCACTGATGGCTACACCTTC TRBJ1-2 NA TRBV7-8 NA
CAWSVRAYGYTF TGTGCCTGGAGTGTTCGGGCGTATGGCTACACCTTC TRBJ1-2 NA TRBV30 NA
CASSEPGQGRNEQFF TGTGCCAGCAGCGAACCGGGACAGGGAAGAAATGAGCAGTTCTTC TRBJ2-1 TRBD1 TRBV27 NA
CASSWGGRVGETQYF TGTGCCAGTAGTTGGGGGGGCAGGGTTGGAGAGACCCAGTACTTC TRBJ2-5 NA TRBV19 NA
CASSYHAGGSNTEAFF TGTGCCAGCAGTTACCATGCAGGGGGATCGAACACTGAAGCTTTCTTT TRBJ1-1 TRBD1 TRBV6-5 NA
CASSMTSGGALETQYF TGTGCCAGCAGCATGACTAGCGGGGGGGCCCTTGAGACCCAGTACTTC TRBJ2-5 TRBD2 TRBV11-2 NA
CASSLLGSQGVDEQYF TGTGCCAGCAGCTTATTGGGAAGTCAGGGGGTCGACGAGCAGTACTTC TRBJ2-7 TRBD1 TRBV7-2 once
CASTDRSYEQYF TGTGCCAGCACCGACCGATCCTACGAGCAGTACTTC TRBJ2-7 NA TRBV6-1 NA
CAWSTGTSGTNEQFF TGTGCCTGGAGTACCGGGACTAGCGGAACTAATGAGCAGTTCTTC TRBJ2-1 TRBD2 TRBV30 NA
CASSYGGGGNQPQHF TGTGCCAGCAGTTACGGCGGGGGGGGCAATCAGCCCCAGCATTTT TRBJ1-5 NA TRBV6-6 NA
CASSRNRGAEAFF TGTGCCAGCAGTAGAAATCGGGGGGCTGAAGCTTTCTTT TRBJ1-1 NA TRBV6-5 once
CAWIATYRTGDYGYTF TGTGCCTGGATTGCCACCTATAGGACAGGGGATTATGGCTACACCTTC TRBJ1-2 TRBD1 TRBV30 NA
CASSVYRDSNEQYF TGTGCCAGCAGCGTATACCGGGACAGCAACGAGCAGTACTTC TRBJ2-7 TRBD1 TRBV14 NA
CASSFSHSGNTIYF TGTGCCAGCAGTTTCTCGCACTCTGGAAACACCATATATTTT TRBJ1-3 NA TRBV27 NA
CATSRQGSGNTIYF TGTGCCACCAGCAGACAGGGTTCGGGAAACACCATATATTTT TRBJ1-3 NA TRBV15 NA
CASSLDRNRPTDTQYF TGTGCCAGCAGCTTAGATCGGAACAGGCCCACAGATACGCAGTATTTT TRBJ2-3 NA TRBV11-3 NA
CASTPREGNYGYTF TGTGCCAGCACCCCCCGGGAGGGAAACTATGGCTACACCTTC TRBJ1-2 NA TRBV2 NA
CASSFGTGVGEQYF TGCGCCAGCAGCTTCGGGACAGGGGTTGGCGAGCAGTACTTC TRBJ2-7 TRBD1 TRBV5-1 NA
CASSDSLGYTF TGTGCCAGCAGTGACTCACTAGGCTACACCTTC TRBJ1-2 NA TRBV6-4 NA
CASSELGSFGNQPQHF TGCGCCAGCAGTGAGCTAGGGTCGTTCGGCAATCAGCCCCAGCATTTT TRBJ1-5 NA TRBV10-2 NA